This T cell receptor beta chain was profiled in a study of human T cells and chemical hapten exposure. Study at large: Investigators sensitized roughly 2 cm by roughly 2 cm of upper inner arm skin with 2% DPC. Diphenylcyclopropenone doses were given weekly to the scalps of patients across the approximately 24-week study.

MiXCR, run by TCRdb on the RACE reads, gives a single entry per CDR3 protein. Of 110,000 to 150,000 distinct CDR3 sequences listed, 12% are singletons. Noted time point: patch test 2, 6 weeks after DPC sensitization. The sample's treatment: therapeutic diphenylcyclopropenone sensitization with weekly scalp DPC. Alopecia patients between 18 and 70 years old and suitable for DPC were used as donors. Before extraction, the whole blood was not fractionated, and total RNA was taken from it. The sequencing used whole blood, collected in connection with sensitization to the hapten diphenylcyclopropenone (DPC). This sequence originates from a woman between 45 and 65 years old with alopecia areata. Some clones in this sample may be carry-over from other donors' samples.

Here the CDR3 DNA reads TGCGCCAGTTTCAGTAGCTCCTACAATGAGCAGTTCTTC. It codes for CASFSSSYNEQFF. The V and J genes are TRBV10-2 and TRBJ2-1; D is ambiguous. This CDR3 contains 13 residues. Trimming took off 9 bases at V and 0 bases at J, with 9 bases between the two ends. Germline values: CDR1 WSHSY, CDR2 SAAADI.